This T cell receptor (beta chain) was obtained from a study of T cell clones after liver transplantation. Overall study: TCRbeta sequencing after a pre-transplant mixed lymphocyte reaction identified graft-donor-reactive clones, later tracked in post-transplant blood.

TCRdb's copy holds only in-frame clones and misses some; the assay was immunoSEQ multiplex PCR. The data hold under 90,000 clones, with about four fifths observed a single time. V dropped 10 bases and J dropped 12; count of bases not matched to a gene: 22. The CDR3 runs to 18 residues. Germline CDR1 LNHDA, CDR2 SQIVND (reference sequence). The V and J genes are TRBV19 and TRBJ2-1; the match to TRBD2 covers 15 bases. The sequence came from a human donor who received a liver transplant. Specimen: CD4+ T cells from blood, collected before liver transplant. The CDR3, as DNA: TGTGCCACTCAGAAGTGGACTAGCGGGAGGGCCGGGGATTTTGCGCAGTTCTTC. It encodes CATQKWTSGRAGDFAQFF.